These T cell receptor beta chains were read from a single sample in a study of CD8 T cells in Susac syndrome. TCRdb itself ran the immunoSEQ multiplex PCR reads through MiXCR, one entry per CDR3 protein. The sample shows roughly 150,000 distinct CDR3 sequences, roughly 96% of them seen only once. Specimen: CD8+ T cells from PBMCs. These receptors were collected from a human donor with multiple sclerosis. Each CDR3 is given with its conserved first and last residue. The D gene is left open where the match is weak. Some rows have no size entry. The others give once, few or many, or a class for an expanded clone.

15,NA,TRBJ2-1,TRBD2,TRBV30,CAWISPGGSYNEQFF,TGTGCCTGGATCTCCCCGGGGGGTTCCTACAATGAGCAGTTCTTC
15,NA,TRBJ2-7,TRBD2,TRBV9,CASSVGPRGSYEQYF,TGTGCCAGCAGCGTAGGGCCGCGGGGGTCATACGAGCAGTACTTC
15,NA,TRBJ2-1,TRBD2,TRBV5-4,CASSPLAGGPNEQFF,TGTGCCAGCAGCCCACTAGCGGGGGGGCCCAATGAGCAGTTCTTC
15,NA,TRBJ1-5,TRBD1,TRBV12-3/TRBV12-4,CASRTPGGPDQPQHF,TGTGCCAGCAGAACCCCAGGGGGGCCCGATCAGCCCCAGCATTTT
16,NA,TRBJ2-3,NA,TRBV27,CASSPGEVPSTDTQYF,TGTGCCAGCAGCCCCGGTGAGGTACCTAGCACAGATACGCAGTATTTT
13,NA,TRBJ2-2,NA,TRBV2,CASMFPNTGELFF,TGTGCCAGCATGTTCCCGAACACCGGGGAGCTGTTTTTT
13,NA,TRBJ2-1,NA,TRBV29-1,CSVVAPGYNEQFF,TGCAGCGTTGTCGCTCCTGGGTACAATGAGCAGTTCTTC
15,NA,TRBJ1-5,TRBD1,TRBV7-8,CASSWGDRGHQPQHF,TGTGCCAGCAGCTGGGGAGACAGGGGGCATCAGCCCCAGCATTTT
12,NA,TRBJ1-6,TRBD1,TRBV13,CASSAAGTGLHF,TGTGCCAGCAGCGCGGCCGGGACAGGCCTCCACTTT
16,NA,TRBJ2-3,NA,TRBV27,CASSLGDPASTDTQYF,TGTGCCAGCAGTCTCGGGGATCCCGCTAGCACAGATACGCAGTATTTT
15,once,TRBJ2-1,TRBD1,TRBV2,CASSDSGTGWKEQFF,TGTGCCAGCAGTGATTCCGGGACAGGGTGGAAAGAGCAGTTCTTC
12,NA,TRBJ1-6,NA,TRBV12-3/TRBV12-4,CASRTGNSPLHF,TGTGCCAGCAGAACAGGGAATTCACCCCTCCACTTT
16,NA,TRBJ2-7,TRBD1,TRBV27,CASSSGTGGADYEQYF,TGTGCCAGCAGTTCGGGTACAGGGGGCGCCGACTACGAGCAGTACTTC
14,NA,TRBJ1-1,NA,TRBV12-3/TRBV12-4,CASSSTETNTEAFF,TGTGCCAGCAGTTCGACAGAGACGAACACTGAAGCTTTCTTT
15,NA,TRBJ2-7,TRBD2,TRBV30,CAWSGTSGGYGEQYF,TGTGCCTGGAGCGGGACTAGCGGGGGGTATGGGGAGCAGTACTTC
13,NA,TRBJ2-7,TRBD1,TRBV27,CASGFTGGVEQYF,TGTGCCAGCGGGTTCACAGGGGGAGTCGAGCAGTACTTC